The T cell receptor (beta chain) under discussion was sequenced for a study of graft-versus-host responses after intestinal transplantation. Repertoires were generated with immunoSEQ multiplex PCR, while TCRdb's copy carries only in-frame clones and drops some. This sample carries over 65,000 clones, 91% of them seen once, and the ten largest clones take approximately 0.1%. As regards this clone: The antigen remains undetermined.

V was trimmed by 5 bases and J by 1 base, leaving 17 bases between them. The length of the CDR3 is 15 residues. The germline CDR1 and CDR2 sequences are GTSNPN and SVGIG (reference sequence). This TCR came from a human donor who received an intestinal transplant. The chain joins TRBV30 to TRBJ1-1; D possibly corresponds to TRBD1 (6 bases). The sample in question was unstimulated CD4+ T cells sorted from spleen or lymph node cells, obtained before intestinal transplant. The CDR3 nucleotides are TGTGCCTGGGACCACAGGGAAAAGGGGAACACTGAAGCTTTCTTT. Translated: CAWDHREKGNTEAFF.